These 7 T cell receptor beta chains share one sample of origin, sequenced in a study of T cell repertoires in cytomegalovirus infection. MiXCR, run by TCRdb on the reads, gives a single entry per CDR3 protein. The top ten clones hold about 14% of a sample with 300,000 or so distinct CDR3 sequences, about 26% of them seen once. Source material: PBMCs. The receptors stem from a human donor in good health (CMV status not recorded). Some clones in this sample may be carry-over from other donors' samples.

This chain links TRBV7-8 with TRBJ1-3; maybe TRBD1 (6 bases). The germline gives CDR1 SGHVS, CDR2 FQNEAQ. Between the trimmed V and J ends, which lost 2 bases and 0 bases, there was a span of 20 bases. This CDR3 has 19 residues. For the CDR3, the DNA is TGTGCCAGCAGCTTAACTGACAGGATGTTACGAATCTCTGGAAACACCATATATTTT. This translates into CASSLTDRMLRISGNTIYF.

The rearrangement links TRBV10-3 to TRBJ2-4, with 7 positions matching TRBD1. The CDR3 is 13 residues long. Trimming took 6 bases from V and 5 from J; bases not matched to a gene: 4. The germline gives CDR1 ENHRY, CDR2 SYGVKD. This CDR3 is CAIRQGMENIQYF. CDR3 bases: TGTGCCATCAGACAGGGGATGGAAAACATTCAGTACTTC.

The chain combines TRBV5-6 with TRBJ2-5; 10 bases map to TRBD2. J lost 5 bases, V lost 0 bases, and 13 bases had no gene match. Germline loops: CDR1 SGHDT, CDR2 YYEEEE. The CDR3 is made up of 18 amino acids. The CDR3 DNA follows: TGTGCCAGCAGCTTGGTGCCAGCGGGAGGGCCTTGGGGCGAGACCCAGTACTTC. As protein: CASSLVPAGGPWGETQYF.

In the case of this clonotype: At one end the junction does not follow the germline gene, possibly because of a read error. This chain connects TRBV30 to TRBJ1-3; possibly TRBD1 for D (6 bases). CDR1 is GTSNPN, CDR2 SVGIG, per germline (reference sequence). This CDR3 spans 12 amino acids. The CDR3 DNA reads TGTGCCGGGAGACAGGCGGGAAACACCATATATTTT. Translated: CAGRQAGNTIYF.

The rearrangement links TRBV28 to TRBJ2-2; 8 nucleotides line up with TRBD2. V was pared by 6 bases and J by 6 bases, with 12 bases of the junction left unmatched. This CDR3 has 16 residues. Germline V gives CDR1 MDHEN, CDR2 SYDVKM. The CDR3 protein is CASSEVRIGGAGELFF. The CDR3 nucleotides read TGTGCCAGCAGCGAAGTTCGGATCGGGGGGGCCGGGGAGCTGTTTTTT.

This clonotype was seen ten or more times. The V call is TRBV7-9, the J call TRBJ1-2; 7 bases agree with TRBD1. The V and J ends lost 10 bases and 3 bases, in that order; junction bases with no gene match: 11. CDR1 SEHNR and CDR2 FQNEAQ come from the germline V gene (reference sequence). The CDR3 runs to 14 residues. CDR3 DNA: TGTGCCACCGAATCACAGGGGACGGACTATGGCTACACCTTC. Protein sequence: CATESQGTDYGYTF.

This clonotype was counted once. The V gene is TRBV28, the J gene TRBJ2-7, with 7 bases identical to TRBD2. From germline, CDR1 is MDHEN and CDR2 SYDVKM. CDR3 length: 14 residues. V dropped 7 bases and J dropped 3; count of bases not matched to a gene: 9. Here the CDR3 DNA reads TGTGCCAGCAAAAGGGGCGGGAGAGTCTACGAGCAGTACTTC. Its translation is CASKRGGRVYEQYF.